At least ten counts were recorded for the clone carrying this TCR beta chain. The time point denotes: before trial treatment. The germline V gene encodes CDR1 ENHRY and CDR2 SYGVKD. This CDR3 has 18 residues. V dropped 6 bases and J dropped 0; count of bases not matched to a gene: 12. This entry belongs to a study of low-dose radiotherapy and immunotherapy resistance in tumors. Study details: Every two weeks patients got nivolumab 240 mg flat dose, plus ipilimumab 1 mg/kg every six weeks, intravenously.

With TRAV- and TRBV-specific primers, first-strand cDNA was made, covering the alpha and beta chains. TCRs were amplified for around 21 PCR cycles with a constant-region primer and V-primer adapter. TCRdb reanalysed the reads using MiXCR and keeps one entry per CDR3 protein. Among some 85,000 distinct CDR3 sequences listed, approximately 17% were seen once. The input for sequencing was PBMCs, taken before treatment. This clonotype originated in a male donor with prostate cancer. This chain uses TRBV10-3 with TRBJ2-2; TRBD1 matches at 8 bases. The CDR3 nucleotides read TGTGCCATCAGGCCTGTCCCGGGACAGGTACCGAACACCGGGGAGCTGTTTTTT. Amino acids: CAIRPVPGQVPNTGELFF.